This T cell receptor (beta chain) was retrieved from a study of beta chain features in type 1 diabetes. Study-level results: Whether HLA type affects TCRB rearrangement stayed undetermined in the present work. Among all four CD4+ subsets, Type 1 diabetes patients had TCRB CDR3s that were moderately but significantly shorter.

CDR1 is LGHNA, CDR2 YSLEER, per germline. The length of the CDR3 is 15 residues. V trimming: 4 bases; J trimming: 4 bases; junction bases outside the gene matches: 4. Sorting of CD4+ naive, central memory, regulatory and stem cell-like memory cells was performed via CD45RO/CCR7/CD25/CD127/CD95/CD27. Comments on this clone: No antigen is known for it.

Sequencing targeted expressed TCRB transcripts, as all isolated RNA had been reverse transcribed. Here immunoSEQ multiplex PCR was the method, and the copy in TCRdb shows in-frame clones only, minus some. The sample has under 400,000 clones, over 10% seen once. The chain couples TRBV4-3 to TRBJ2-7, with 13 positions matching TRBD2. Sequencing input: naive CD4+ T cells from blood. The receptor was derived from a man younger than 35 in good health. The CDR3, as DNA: TGCGCCAGCAGCCCGGGACTAGCGGGACCATACGAGCAGTACTTC. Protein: CASSPGLAGPYEQYF.